Listed here is a single T cell receptor beta chain. The data were obtained in a study of early T cells in non-severe SARS-CoV-2 infection. CDR1 DFQATT and CDR2 SNEGSKA come from the germline V gene (reference sequence). The ends were cut back, 3 bases at V and 8 bases at J, with 12 bases in the middle. The CDR3 consists of 12 residues. The protocol attached unique molecular identifiers to individual cDNA molecules. Each CDR3 protein gets one entry after TCRdb re-called the 5' RACE reads with MiXCR. Among 70,000 to 75,000 distinct CDR3 sequences listed, about 12% were seen once. The receptor comes from an adult who was a healthcare worker with PCR-confirmed SARS-CoV-2 infection or an uninfected control (not recorded which). The chain recombines TRBV20-1 with TRBJ2-3; TRBD2 is a possible D gene (6 bases). The sample was whole blood. The CDR3 DNA reads TGCAGTGCTAGGCGGGACGGGGCTACGCAGTATTTT. Amino acids: CSARRDGATQYF.